The 23 T cell receptor beta chains below all came from one sample that was sequenced in a study of T-cell memory formation after mild COVID-19. TCRdb itself ran the 5' RACE reads through MiXCR, one entry per CDR3 protein. The sample holds a few hundred thousand distinct CDR3 sequences, 16% seen once. The sample comprised PBMCs or a T cell subset sorted from them (not recorded which). Receptors originate from a man aged 18 to 35 who had mild COVID-19 (a few samples of this study predate the infection). Cell type and time point are not known.

The gene calls are TRBV7-8 and TRBJ1-1; D is perhaps TRBD1 (5 bases). CDR3 length equals 13 residues. Trimming pared 3 bases from V and 5 bases from J, leaving 10 bases between. Germline lookup yields CDR1 SGHVS and CDR2 FQNEAQ. CDR3 residues: CASSFLGETEAFF. CDR3 nucleotide sequence: TGTGCCAGCAGCTTCCTGGGGGAGACTGAAGCTTTCTTT.

This clonotype was seen many times. This sequence joins TRBV4-3 and TRBJ1-4; D might be TRBD1 (5 bases). V was cut by 4 bases and J by 0 bases, with 9 bases left in between. CDR3 length equals 15 residues. Germline CDR1 is LGHNA and CDR2 is YSLEER. CDR3 DNA: TGCGCCAGCAGCCCCCTCAGGGCAACTAATGAAAAACTGTTTTTT. It is translated as CASSPLRATNEKLFF.

This clonotype turned up a few times. V is TRBV7-3 and J is TRBJ1-6, with 9 nucleotides matching TRBD1. With 4 bases clipped from V and 14 bases from J, the junction kept 6 bases outside the gene matches. Germline V gene lookup returns CDR1 SGHTA and CDR2 FQGTGA. The CDR3 extends over 13 amino acids. CDR3 loop: CASSSYRGLTLHF. As DNA, the CDR3 is TGTGCCAGCAGCTCTTACAGGGGGCTGACCCTCCACTTT.

The chain links TRBV7-9 to TRBJ2-3; weak D call: TRBD2 (5 bases). The V end was cut by 10 bases, the J end by 4 bases, with 21 bases between. The CDR3 consists of 15 residues. The V gene's germline CDR1 is SEHNR and CDR2 FQNEAQ (reference sequence). CDR3: CAIGGSVESPDTQYF. The CDR3 DNA is TGTGCCATCGGCGGTAGCGTCGAATCCCCAGATACGCAGTATTTT.

This clonotype was counted between two and nine times. The chain carries TRBV7-9 and TRBJ2-1; no firm D call. Deletions cut 4 bases from V and 7 bases from J, with 11 bases between. From germline, CDR1 is SEHNR and CDR2 FQNEAQ (reference sequence). This CDR3 region has 13 residues. The DNA for the CDR3 is TGTGCCAGCAGCTCAAGCACCTTTAATGAGCAGTTCTTC. As protein: CASSSSTFNEQFF.

CDR3 sequence: CVGPRSYNEQFF. The DNA of the CDR3 is TGTGTGGGACCTCGGTCCTACAATGAGCAGTTCTTC. The chain couples TRBV27 to TRBJ2-1; D tentatively reads TRBD1 or TRBD2 (5 bases each). The CDR3 sequence is 12 residues long. CDR1 is MNHEY and CDR2 is SMNVEV in the germline V gene (reference sequence).

This clonotype appeared a few times. The rearrangement links TRBV4-1 to TRBJ1-3, with 7 bases lining up with TRBD1. V lost 1 base, J lost 4 bases, and 4 bases stayed unmatched. Germline V gives CDR1 MGHRA, CDR2 YSYEKL. The CDR3 runs to 15 residues. The CDR3 DNA sequence: TGCGCCAGCAGCCAAGGGACAGGAACAGGAAACACCATATATTTT. Its translation: CASSQGTGTGNTIYF.

The V and J genes are TRBV20-1 and TRBJ1-1; D unresolved. This CDR3 is 12 amino acids long. Trimming removed 2 bases from V and 3 bases from J, with 7 bases in between. The germline V gene has CDR1 DFQATT and CDR2 SNEGSKA (reference sequence). The CDR3 reads CSARTKDTEAFF. The CDR3 bases are TGCAGTGCTAGAACAAAGGACACTGAAGCTTTCTTT.

This chain uses TRBV20-1 with TRBJ1-2; no reliable D call. Germline V gives CDR1 DFQATT, CDR2 SNEGSKA (reference sequence). This CDR3 has 13 amino acids. V dropped 5 bases and J dropped 7 bases, with 17 bases sitting between them. CDR3 nucleotides: TGCAGTGCTGTACGGGCCTCAAATCTTGGCTACACCTTC. Translated, it gives CSAVRASNLGYTF.

This clonotype was counted between two and nine times. The rearrangement uses TRBV4-3 and TRBJ2-2; D gene ambiguous. The CDR3 is 12 residues long. Germline loops: CDR1 LGHNA, CDR2 YSLEER. Deletions cut 3 bases from V and 8 bases from J, with 7 bases between. Here the CDR3 DNA reads TGCGCCAGCAGCCAGGATTGGGGGGAGCTGTTTTTT. This translates into CASSQDWGELFF.

The V gene is TRBV6-2 or TRBV6-3, the J gene TRBJ2-7; TRBD1 matches 9 bases. Germline CDR1 and CDR2: MNHEY and SVGEGT. The CDR3 consists of 15 residues. Losses at the gene ends were 6 bases for V and 3 bases for J; bases not matched to a gene: 9. CDR3 nucleotide sequence: TGTGCCAGCAGGAGACGGACAGGGGTAAGCTACGAGCAGTACGTC. It yields the protein CASRRRTGVSYEQYV.

The sample holds a few counts of this clonotype. This sequence joins TRBV9 and TRBJ1-6, with 7 bases lining up with TRBD1. CDR3 length: 14 residues. J lost 11 bases, V lost 3 bases, and 8 bases had no gene match. Germline V gene lookup returns CDR1 SGDLS and CDR2 YYNGEE. The CDR3 nucleotides read TGTGCCAGCAGCGCTTCAGGGGGAATGACACCCCTCCACTTT. Its protein product is CASSASGGMTPLHF.

By sample fraction, this clonotype is medium-sized (0.01 to 0.1%). The V gene is TRBV7-3, the J gene TRBJ1-1; 7 bases are a match to TRBD1. The V segment lost 4 bases and the J segment 6 bases; nucleotides outside the gene matches: 5. CDR1 and CDR2 from the germline V gene are SGHTA and FQGTGA. This CDR3 region has 13 residues. The chain's CDR3 is CASSWYRGSEAFF. CDR3 bases: TGTGCCAGCAGCTGGTACAGGGGATCTGAAGCTTTCTTT.

This clonotype came up once. This sequence joins TRBV11-3 and TRBJ2-1; D is possibly TRBD1 (6 bases). This CDR3 is built from 15 residues. Germline assignment: CDR1 SGHNT and CDR2 YENEEA. Trimming removed 4 bases from V and 3 bases from J, with 13 bases in between. The CDR3 is CASSSADRLYNEQFF. The CDR3 coding sequence is TGTGCCAGCAGCTCTGCCGACAGGCTCTACAATGAGCAGTTCTTC. Looking up the rest from reference TRBV11-3 and TRBJ2-1 gives the full variable domain: EAGVVQSPRYKIIEKKQPVAFWCNPISGHNTLYWYLQNLGQGPELLIRYENEEAVDDSQLPKDRFSAERLKGVDSTLKIQPAELGDSAVYLCASSSADRLYNEQFFGPGTRLTVL.

This clonotype has a handful of counts. The V gene is TRBV5-6, the J gene TRBJ2-3; D is uncertain. CDR1 SGHDT and CDR2 YYEEEE come from the germline V gene. Trimming left V 0 bases short and J 5 bases short, with 10 bases between. The CDR3 sequence is 14 residues long. The CDR3 is CASSLEDWKDTQYF. The CDR3 bases are TGTGCCAGCAGCTTGGAAGACTGGAAAGATACGCAGTATTTT.

This clonotype was recorded a few times. The chain joins TRBV11-2 to TRBJ2-1, with TRBD2 identical over 10 bases. With 2 bases clipped from V and 6 bases from J, the junction kept 1 base outside the gene matches. The CDR3 consists of 14 residues. Germline V CDR1 and CDR2: SGHAT, FQNNGV. The CDR3 sequence is CASSLQRGGNEQFF. The CDR3 nucleotides are TGTGCCAGCAGCTTACAGCGGGGGGGCAATGAGCAGTTCTTC.

This clonotype was picked up a small number of times. V gene TRBV6-4 combines with J gene TRBJ2-3, with 7 bases that match TRBD2. Germline assignment: CDR1 MRHNA and CDR2 SNTAGT. The CDR3 is 14 residues long. V lost 6 bases to trimming and J lost 2 bases; unmatched junction nucleotides: 5. CDR3 coding DNA: TGTGCCAGCAGCCAAGCGGGGTTCACAGATACGCAGTATTTT. This sequence encodes CASSQAGFTDTQYF.

The chain joins TRBV6-2 or TRBV6-3 to TRBJ1-2, with D uncertain. CDR3 length: 15 residues. The V end was cut by 8 bases, the J end by 0 bases, with 16 bases between. The germline V gene has CDR1 MNHEY and CDR2 SVGEGT. The CDR3 reads CASCRGELANYGYTF. DNA of the CDR3: TGTGCCAGCTGCCGCGGGGAGTTAGCTAACTATGGCTACACCTTC.

The chain links TRBV25-1 to TRBJ2-3; TRBD2 aligns across 8 bases. CDR3 length: 16 amino acids. Trimming cost V 5 bases and J 2 bases; bases outside gene matches: 9. Germline V gene lookup returns CDR1 MGHDK and CDR2 SYGVNS. The CDR3 DNA follows: TGTGCCAGCAGTTTGGCTAGCGGGTTTCCCACAGATACGCAGTATTTT. The encoded protein is CASSLASGFPTDTQYF.

The chain recombines TRBV7-2 with TRBJ2-3; TRBD2 matches 12 bases. Germline CDR1 SGHTA, CDR2 FQGNSA. Germline trimming cut 5 bases from V and 2 bases from J; bases unmatched to any gene: 11. The CDR3 is 18 amino acids. The CDR3 bases are TGTGCCAGCAGCCGTCATCCCCTAGCGGGGGGGCCCACAGATACGCAGTATTTT. Protein: CASSRHPLAGGPTDTQYF.

Here the CDR3 reads CASRSGGPQDTQYF. The CDR3, as DNA: TGTGCCAGCCGCAGCGGGGGCCCCCAAGATACGCAGTATTTT. The V gene is TRBV12-3 or TRBV12-4, the J gene TRBJ2-3, with 8 nucleotides matching TRBD2. The CDR3 has 14 residues. V dropped 8 bases and J dropped 5; count of bases not matched to a gene: 9.

There are a few counts of this clonotype. The chain recombines TRBV4-3 with TRBJ2-3, with a possible D match to TRBD2 (5 bases). The V and J ends lost 3 bases and 4 bases respectively, with 14 bases between them. The CDR3 is 15 residues long. Germline V lookup: CDR1 LGHNA, CDR2 YSLEER. In DNA, the CDR3 is TGCGCCAGCAGCCAGGGATTTGGGCGGGCAGATACGCAGTATTTT. Translating gives CASSQGFGRADTQYF.

The chain combines TRBV11-2 with TRBJ1-1, with 8 nucleotides matching TRBD1. The CDR3 has 15 residues. Germline CDR1 SGHAT, CDR2 FQNNGV. V dropped 5 bases and J dropped 1; count of bases not matched to a gene: 6. CDR3 nucleotides: TGTGCCAGCAGCCCTAGGACAGGGACGAACACTGAAGCTTTCTTT. Amino acid sequence: CASSPRTGTNTEAFF.